The 17 T cell receptor beta chains below all came from one sample that was sequenced in a study of tumor-infiltrating lymphocytes in primary liver carcinoma. From roughly 0.5 ug total RNA, TCR beta cDNA was generated with a primer in the constant region. TCR beta libraries came from three nested multiplex PCR rounds using slightly modified ARM-PCR. Researchers ran the first two PCR rounds for roughly 10 cycles each with TRBV1-TRBV30 forward primers and a C-beta reverse primer. A single record per CDR3 protein comes from TCRdb applying MiXCR to the multiplex PCR reads. This sample has 40,000 or so distinct CDR3 sequences; 75% occur once, and the top ten carry approximately 40%. Co-extracting RNA and DNA was done with 20-30 mg of unsorted bulk tissue as input. Material: tumor-adjacent normal liver tissue. Receptors were obtained from a man aged 35-49 years with primary liver carcinoma and hepatitis B virus infection.

In regard to this clonotype: Without the conserved terminal phenylalanine or tryptophan, this CDR3 likely stems from a read error. The chain links TRBV6-1 to TRBJ2-3, with D perhaps matching TRBD2 (7 bases). The CDR3 spans 16 residues. Germline V gene data show CDR1 as MNHNS and CDR2 as SASEGT. The CDR3 protein is CAISEAEGGGTDTQYS. The CDR3 coding sequence is TGTGCCATCAGTGAAGCCGAGGGGGGGGGCACAGATACGCAGTATTCT.

The J gene is TRBJ2-5, the V gene TRBV12-3 or TRBV12-4, with 7 bases identical to TRBD2. V trimming: 11 bases; J trimming: 9 bases; junction bases outside the gene matches: 18. The length of the CDR3 is 14 residues. DNA for the CDR3: TGTGCCGGCATCCCCCGGGAGGATTTGTTGGCCCAGTACTTC. It encodes CAGIPREDLLAQYF.

To note about this clonotype: This CDR3 fails to terminate in the conserved phenylalanine or tryptophan, so it likely reflects a read error. This chain connects TRBV30 to TRBJ2-7, with D perhaps TRBD2 (6 bases). Looked up from germline, CDR1 is GTSNPN and CDR2 is SVGIG (reference sequence). The CDR3 consists of 13 residues. Deletions cut 0 bases from V and 0 bases from J, with 6 bases between. The CDR3 is CAWSVDYSYEQYI. CDR3 nucleotide sequence: TGTGCCTGGAGTGTGGACTACTCCTACGAGCAGTACATC.

This clonotype has a count of ten or more. CDR3 coding DNA: TGTGCCAGCAGTTTATTCGGACAGGGGGAAGTCCACGAGCAGTACTTC. It specifies CASSLFGQGEVHEQYF. The rearrangement joins TRBV28 to TRBJ2-7; 10 bases align to TRBD1. V gave up 1 base and J gave up 5 bases; unmatched junction bases: 8. Germline-derived CDR1 and CDR2 are MDHEN and SYDVKM. The length of the CDR3 is 16 residues.

With regard to this clonotype: This clone may be a read error of a much larger clone one base away. Here the CDR3 omits its conserved ending phenylalanine or tryptophan, so a read error is the likely source. The rearrangement joins TRBV18 to TRBJ2-2; D uncertain. The CDR3 extends over 13 amino acids. The germline V and J ends were trimmed by 3 bases and 4 bases, with 6 bases remaining between them. Germline V gene lookup returns CDR1 KGHSH and CDR2 LQKENI. The CDR3 DNA reads as TGTGCCAGCTCACCTCAACGCACCGGGGAGCTGTTTCTT. Amino acid sequence: CASSPQRTGELFL.

V and J are TRBV5-4 and TRBJ2-3; possibly TRBD1 or TRBD2 for D (5 bases each). Germline V gene sequence: CDR1 SGHNT, CDR2 YYREEE (reference sequence). Trimming shortened V by 7 bases and J by 5 bases, and 17 bases separated the two germline ends. This CDR3 region has 14 residues. Here the CDR3 DNA reads TGTGCCAGCGGCAGGGCTAGCACCATAGATACGCAGTATTTT. It codes for CASGRASTIDTQYF. Full variable domain (missing parts from reference TRBV5-4 and TRBJ2-3): ETGVTQSPTHLIKTRGQQVTLRCSSQSGHNTVSWYQQALGQGPQFIFQYYREEENGRGNFPPRFSGLQFPNYSSELNVNALELDDSALYLCASGRASTIDTQYFGPGTRLTVL.

As for this clonotype: Germline is not matched at one junction end, which may reflect a read error. The gene calls are TRBV4-3 and TRBJ2-1; TRBD2 matches 8 bases. CDR1 and CDR2 from the germline V gene are LGHNA and YSLEER. The CDR3 has 17 residues. The CDR3 here is CASSPVHQREPYNEQSF. CDR3 in DNA: TGCGCCAGCAGCCCAGTACATCAGCGGGAGCCCTACAATGAGCAGTCCTTC.

In this sample, this clonotype turned up many times. The chain's CDR3 is CAIREQTGQPQHF. Written as DNA, the CDR3 is TGTGCCATCAGAGAGCAAACAGGTCAGCCCCAGCATTTT. The J gene is TRBJ1-5, the V gene TRBV10-3, with D maybe TRBD1 (5 bases). Between the trimmed V and J ends, which lost 6 bases and 6 bases, there was a span of 12 bases. The germline V gene encodes CDR1 ENHRY and CDR2 SYGVKD. The CDR3 is 13 residues long.

A word on this clonotype: The junction departs from germline at one end; a sequencing error may be responsible. This chain uses TRBV7-6 with TRBJ1-5; D may be TRBD1 (6 bases). This CDR3 comprises 17 residues. Germline lookup yields CDR1 SGHVS and CDR2 FNYEAQ. The DNA for the CDR3 is TGTGCCAGCAGTTTAGCGGGGGGCAGGGATAGCAATCAGCCCCAGCATTTT. This encodes CASSLAGGRDSNQPQHF. The whole variable domain, remainder taken from reference TRBV7-6 and TRBJ1-5, is GAGVSQSPRYKVTKRGQDVALRCDPISGHVSLYWYRQALGQGPEFLTYFNYEAQQDKSGLPNDRFSAERPEGSISTLTIQRTEQRDSAMYRCASSLAGGRDSNQPQHFGDGTRLSIL.

Points on this clonotype: The conserved final phenylalanine or tryptophan is absent from the CDR3, which likely points to a read error. J is TRBJ2-5 and V is TRBV5-1, with 7 bases matching TRBD2. There are 14 residues in the CDR3. Germline V CDR1 and CDR2: SGHRS, YFSETQ. Trimming removed 2 bases from V and 9 bases from J; junction bases left unmatched: 10. The CDR3 region has the DNA TGCGCCAGCAGCTTAACCCTCGCGGGGGAGGCCCAGTACTCC. Translation: CASSLTLAGEAQYS.

With respect to this clonotype: A read error is possible here, since a much larger clone lies one base away. The chain uses TRBV19 and TRBJ2-1; TRBD2 matches 7 bases. This CDR3 is built from 15 residues. Germline V gene data show CDR1 as LNHDA and CDR2 as SQIVND (reference sequence). The CDR3 protein is CPTGRNGGINNEQFF. In DNA, the CDR3 is TGTCCCACCGGGAGGAACGGTGGGATTAACAATGAGCAGTTCTTC.

Regarding this clonotype: This could be a read error, since a much larger clone is one nucleotide away. The rearrangement joins TRBV10-3 to TRBJ2-5; 8 positions match TRBD2. Per germline, CDR1 ENHRY and CDR2 SYGVKD. The CDR3 is 15 residues long. The CDR3 DNA reads as TGTGCCATCGGTGACCCTGGCGGGAGGCGGGAGACCCACTACTTC. Amino acid sequence: CAIGDPGGRRETHYF.

The chain recombines TRBV28 with TRBJ2-3; 9 nucleotides match TRBD1. Matching the DNA end better, TRBJ1-5 makes the J call doubtful. This CDR3 has 15 amino acids. CDR1 and CDR2 from the germline V gene are MDHEN and SYDVKM. The CDR3 DNA reads as TGTGCCAGCAGGCAACCGGGACAGGGTGGAGGTACGCAGCATTTT. Amino acid sequence: CASRQPGQGGGTQHF.

About this clonotype itself: It is likely a read error, because the conserved phenylalanine at the end of the CDR3 is missing. The chain joins TRBV5-5 to TRBJ2-3; 10 nucleotides align to TRBD2. In germline, CDR1 is SGHKS, CDR2 YYEKEE (reference sequence). V lost 7 bases and J lost 10; bases outside the gene matches: 18. This CDR3 has 16 amino acids. The CDR3 sequence: CASGLLAAGGGDAQYY. In DNA form, the CDR3 reads TGTGCCAGCGGCCTCTTAGCAGCGGGAGGGGGGGATGCGCAGTATTAT.

This clonotype was picked up one time. One end of the junction fails to match germline, which may point to a read error. The rearrangement uses TRBV5-5 and TRBJ1-3; TRBD1 is a possible D gene (5 bases). CDR3 length equals 17 residues. The V gene's germline CDR1 is SGHKS and CDR2 YYEKEE (reference sequence). The DNA for the CDR3 is TGTGCCAGGAGCACCGGGACGGATCTCTTTTCTGGGAACACCATATATTTT. This translates into CARSTGTDLFSGNTIYF.

J is TRBJ2-3 and V is TRBV19, with TRBD2 matching over 7 bases. With 6 bases clipped from V and 1 base from J, the junction kept 4 bases outside the gene matches. Germline V CDR1 and CDR2: LNHDA, SQIVND (reference sequence). The CDR3 loop spans 14 amino acids. The CDR3 spells CASSIRGGTDTQYF. As DNA, the CDR3 is TGTGCCAGTAGCATCCGGGGGGGCACAGATACGCAGTATTTT. Looking up the rest from reference TRBV19 and TRBJ2-3 gives the full variable domain: DGGITQSPKYLFRKEGQNVTLSCEQNLNHDAMYWYRQDPGQGLRLIYYSQIVNDFQKGDIAEGYSVSREKKESFPLTVTSAQKNPTAFYLCASSIRGGTDTQYFGPGTRLTVL.

The chain uses TRBV5-8 and TRBJ1-3; D is undetermined. This CDR3 is 16 amino acids long. Germline V gene data show CDR1 as SGHTS and CDR2 as YDEGEE. Trimming took off 3 bases at V and 3 bases at J, with 16 bases between the two ends. CDR3 sequence (DNA): TGTGCCAGCAGCTCCCCTCGGTCGGGGAATGGAAACACCATATATTTT. The encoded protein is CASSSPRSGNGNTIYF.